This T cell receptor (beta chain) was found in a study of siplizumab effects on memory and regulatory T cells. This clone was detected only once. The antigen remains undetermined. From germline, CDR1 is SGDLS and CDR2 YYNGEE. With V trimmed by 2 bases and J by 3 bases, 7 bases remained unmatched. The CDR3 is 15 residues long. TCRdb's copy holds only in-frame clones and misses some; the assay was immunoSEQ multiplex PCR. The repertoire has about 69,000 clones, 80% to 90% of them found once; the top ten carry about 1.5%. Study results and caveats: Just a small share of alloreactive clones was traced back to unstimulated subsets.

The TCR sequence derives from a human donor in good health. Sequenced: Tregs sorted from blood. The V and J genes are TRBV9 and TRBJ2-5, with 7 bases lining up with TRBD2. CDR3 protein: CASSVNLGGKETQYF. Written as DNA, the CDR3 is TGTGCCAGCAGCGTCAACTTGGGAGGGAAAGAGACCCAGTACTTC.